This TCR beta chain was captured in a study of T-cell memory formation after mild COVID-19. TCRdb reprocessed the 5' RACE reads via MiXCR and lists one record per CDR3 protein. The sample comprises 400,000 to 450,000 distinct CDR3 sequences, about a sixth of which are singletons, and around a fifth rests with the top ten. This clonotype showed up just a few times. Between the trimmed V and J ends, which lost 0 bases and 6 bases, there was a span of 12 bases. The germline gives CDR1 MNHEY, CDR2 SVGEGT. CDR3 size: 15 residues. Sequences were obtained from PBMCs or a T cell subset sorted from them (not recorded which). The receptor was isolated from a young man who had mild COVID-19 (a few samples of this study predate the infection). Cell type and time point are not known. The chain links TRBV6-2 or TRBV6-3 to TRBJ2-4, with D uncertain. CDR3 sequence reads: CASSYSSRNLNIQYF. The CDR3, as DNA: TGTGCCAGCAGTTACTCGAGCAGGAACTTAAACATTCAGTACTTC.